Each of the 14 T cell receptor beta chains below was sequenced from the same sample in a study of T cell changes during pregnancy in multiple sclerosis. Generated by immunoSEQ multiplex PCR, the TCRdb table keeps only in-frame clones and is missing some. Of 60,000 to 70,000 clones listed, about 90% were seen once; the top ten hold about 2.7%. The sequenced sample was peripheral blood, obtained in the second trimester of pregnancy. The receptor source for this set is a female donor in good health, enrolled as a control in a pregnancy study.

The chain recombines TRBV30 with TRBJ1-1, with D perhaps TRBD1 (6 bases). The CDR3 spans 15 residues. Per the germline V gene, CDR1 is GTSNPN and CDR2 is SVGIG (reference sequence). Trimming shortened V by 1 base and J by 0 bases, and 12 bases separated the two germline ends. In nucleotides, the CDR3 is TGTGCCTGGAGTGGAACAGGGCTTATGAACACTGAAGCTTTCTTT. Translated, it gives CAWSGTGLMNTEAFF.

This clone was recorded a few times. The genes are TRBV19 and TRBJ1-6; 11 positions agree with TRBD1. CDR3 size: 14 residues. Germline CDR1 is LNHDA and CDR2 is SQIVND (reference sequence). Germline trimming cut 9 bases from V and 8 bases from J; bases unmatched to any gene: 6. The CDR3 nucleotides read TGTGCCAGACCCGGGACAGGGGGAGATTCACCCCTCCACTTT. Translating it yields CARPGTGGDSPLHF.

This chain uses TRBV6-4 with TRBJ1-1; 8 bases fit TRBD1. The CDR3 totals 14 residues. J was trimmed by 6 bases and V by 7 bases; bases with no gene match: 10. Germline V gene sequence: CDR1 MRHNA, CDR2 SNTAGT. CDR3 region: CASKPDRVSPEAFF. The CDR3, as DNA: TGTGCCAGCAAACCGGACAGGGTATCTCCTGAAGCTTTCTTT.

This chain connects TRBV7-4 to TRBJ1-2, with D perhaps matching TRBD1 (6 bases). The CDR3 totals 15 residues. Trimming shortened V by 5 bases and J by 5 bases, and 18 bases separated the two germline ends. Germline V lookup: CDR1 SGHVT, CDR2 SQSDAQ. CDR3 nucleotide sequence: TGTGCCAGCAGCACAGGGACCATTCCCCCTTATGGCTACACCTTC. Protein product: CASSTGTIPPYGYTF.

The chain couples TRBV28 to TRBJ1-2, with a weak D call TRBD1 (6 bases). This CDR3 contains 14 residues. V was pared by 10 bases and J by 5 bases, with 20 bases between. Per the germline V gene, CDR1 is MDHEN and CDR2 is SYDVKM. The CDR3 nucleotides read TGTGCCATAGAAACAGGGACCGGGGGGTATGGCTACACCTTC. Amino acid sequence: CAIETGTGGYGYTF.

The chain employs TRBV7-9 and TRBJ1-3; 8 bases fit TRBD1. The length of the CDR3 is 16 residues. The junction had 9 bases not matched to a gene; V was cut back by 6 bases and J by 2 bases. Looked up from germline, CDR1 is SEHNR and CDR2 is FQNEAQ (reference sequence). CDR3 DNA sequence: TGTGCCAGCAGACTAAAATCGACAGGGGCTGGAAACACCATATATTTT. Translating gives CASRLKSTGAGNTIYF.

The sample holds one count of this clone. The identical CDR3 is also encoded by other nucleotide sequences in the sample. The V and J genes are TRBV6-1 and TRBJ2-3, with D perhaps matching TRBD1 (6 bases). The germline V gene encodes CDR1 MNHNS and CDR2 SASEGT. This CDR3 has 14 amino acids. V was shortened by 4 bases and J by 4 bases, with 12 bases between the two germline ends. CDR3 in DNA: TGTGCCAGCAGTGCGACAGGAAGCCCAGATACGCAGTATTTT. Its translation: CASSATGSPDTQYF.

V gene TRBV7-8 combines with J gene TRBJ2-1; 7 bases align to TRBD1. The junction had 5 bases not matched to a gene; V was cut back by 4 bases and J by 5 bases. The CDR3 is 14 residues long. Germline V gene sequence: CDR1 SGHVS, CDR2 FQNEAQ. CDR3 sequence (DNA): TGTGCCAGCAGCTCCGGGACAGTCCACAATGAGCAGTTCTTC. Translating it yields CASSSGTVHNEQFF.

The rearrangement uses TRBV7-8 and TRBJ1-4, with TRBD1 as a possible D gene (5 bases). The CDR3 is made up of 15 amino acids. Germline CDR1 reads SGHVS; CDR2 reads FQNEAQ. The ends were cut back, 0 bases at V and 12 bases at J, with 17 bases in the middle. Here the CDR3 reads CASSLAWTGVEELFF. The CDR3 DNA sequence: TGTGCCAGCAGCTTAGCGTGGACGGGGGTTGAGGAACTGTTTTTT.

CDR3 nucleotide sequence: TGTGCCAGCAGTCGACTAGCGGGAGTGGGAGGCGGTGATCGCAATGAGCAGTTCTTC. Its translation: CASSRLAGVGGGDRNEQFF. The rearrangement links TRBV11-2 to TRBJ2-1; 12 bases map to TRBD2. After removal of 6 bases from V and 6 bases from J, the junction contained 18 bases not matched to a gene. In germline, CDR1 is SGHAT, CDR2 FQNNGV. The CDR3 totals 19 residues.

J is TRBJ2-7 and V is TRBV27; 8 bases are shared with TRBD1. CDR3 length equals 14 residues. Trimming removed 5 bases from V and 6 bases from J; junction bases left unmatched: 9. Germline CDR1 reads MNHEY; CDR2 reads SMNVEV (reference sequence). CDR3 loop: CASSPGGASGEQYF. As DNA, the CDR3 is TGTGCCAGCAGTCCAGGGGGCGCATCCGGCGAGCAGTACTTC.

CDR3 nucleotides: TGTGCCAGCAGCCAAGATGAGTACGAGCAGTACTTC. This encodes CASSQDEYEQYF. The chain uses TRBV14 and TRBJ2-7, with unresolved D. V dropped 0 bases and J dropped 4 bases, with 4 bases sitting between them. This CDR3 has 12 residues. CDR1 is SGHDN, CDR2 FVKESK, per germline.

CDR3 sequence reads: CASSSGQILADTQYF. In nucleotides, the CDR3 is TGCGCCAGCAGCTCCGGACAGATCCTGGCGGATACGCAGTATTTT. V gene TRBV5-1 combines with J gene TRBJ2-3; TRBD1 is a possible D gene (6 bases). The CDR3 is made up of 15 amino acids. Germline assignment: CDR1 SGHRS and CDR2 YFSETQ. Trimming cost V 3 bases and J 6 bases, with 17 bases left between them.

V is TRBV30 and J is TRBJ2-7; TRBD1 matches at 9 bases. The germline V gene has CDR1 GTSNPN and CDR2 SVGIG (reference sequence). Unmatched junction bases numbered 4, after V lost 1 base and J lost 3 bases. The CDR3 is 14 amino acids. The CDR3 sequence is CAWSAGTGNYEQYF. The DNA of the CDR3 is TGTGCCTGGAGTGCCGGGACAGGGAACTACGAGCAGTACTTC. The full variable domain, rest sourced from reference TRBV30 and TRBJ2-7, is SQTIHQWPATLVQPVGSPLSLECTVEGTSNPNLYWYRQAAGRGLQLLFYSVGIGQISSEVPQNLSASRPQDRQFILSSKKLLLSDSGFYLCAWSAGTGNYEQYFGPGTRLTVT.